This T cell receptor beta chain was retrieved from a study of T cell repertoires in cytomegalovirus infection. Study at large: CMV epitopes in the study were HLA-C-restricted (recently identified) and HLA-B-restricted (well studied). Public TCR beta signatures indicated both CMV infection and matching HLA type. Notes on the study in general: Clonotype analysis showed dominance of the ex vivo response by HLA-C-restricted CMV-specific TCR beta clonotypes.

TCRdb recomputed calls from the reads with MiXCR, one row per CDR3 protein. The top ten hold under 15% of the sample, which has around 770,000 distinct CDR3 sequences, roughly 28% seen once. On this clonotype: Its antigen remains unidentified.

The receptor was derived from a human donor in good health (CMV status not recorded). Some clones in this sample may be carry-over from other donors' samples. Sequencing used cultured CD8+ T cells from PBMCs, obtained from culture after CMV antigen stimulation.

The CDR3 here is CSARVAGQDTEAFF. The DNA for the CDR3 is TGCAGTGCTAGGGTCGCGGGACAGGACACTGAAGCTTTCTTT. The chain combines TRBV20-1 with TRBJ1-1; 8 bases match TRBD1. V shed 3 bases and J 3 bases; nucleotides not matched to a gene: 6. Germline CDR1 DFQATT, CDR2 SNEGSKA (reference sequence). This CDR3 is 14 amino acids long.